This T cell receptor (beta chain) was retrieved from a study of OX40 agonist ivuxolimab in advanced cancers. The wider study: Patients receiving dose escalation had hepatocellular carcinoma, melanoma, renal cell or head and neck cancer.

Concerning this clone itself: Its antigen is unidentified. Other DNA variants within this sample encode the same CDR3.

The CDR3 totals 13 residues. Germline CDR1 reads MNHEY; CDR2 reads SMNVEV (reference sequence). Trimming took off 0 bases at V and 2 bases at J, with 5 bases between the two ends. Profiled with immunoSEQ multiplex PCR; TCRdb holds only in-frame clones, not every one. The sample has about 140,000 clones, 90% seen once; the top ten hold roughly 0.99%. Findings and limits, study-wide: The study did not work out the antigen specificity of the expanded peripheral T cells.

Source: CD4+ or CD8+ T cells sorted from blood, taken in a trial of the OX40 agonist ivuxolimab. The clonotype comes from an adult with an advanced solid tumor such as melanoma, head and neck, liver or kidney cancer. V and J are TRBV27 and TRBJ2-7; D is unresolved. CDR3 residues: CASSLSGAYEQYF. The DNA for the CDR3 is TGTGCCAGCAGTTTATCCGGCGCCTACGAGCAGTACTTC.